This T cell receptor (beta chain) was observed in a study of shared clonotypes between healthy human individuals. Study context: Donor composition was a couple of women and three men, aged 18 to 49. Researchers assigned three CD4 naive, three CD4 memory, two CD8 naive and one CD8 memory plate to each donor.

Details on this clone: The antigen remains undetermined.

Study conclusions and caveats: The low donor count limited represented genetic and exposure-history diversity.

Here immunoSEQ multiplex PCR was the method, and the copy in TCRdb shows in-frame clones only, minus some. The sample carries some 2.1 million clones, 93% recorded once. V was clipped by 5 bases and J by 5 bases; unmatched bases: 7. The CDR3 loop spans 16 amino acids. Germline values: CDR1 PRHDT, CDR2 FYEKMQ (reference sequence). Naive CD8 cells were CD45RO-negative, positively selected for CCR7, excluding terminally differentiated effector memory CD45RA+ cells. The TCR was taken from a man younger than 35 in good health. Some clones in this sample may be carry-over from other donors' samples. This rearrangement joins TRBV13 to TRBJ2-2, with 11 bases fitting TRBD1. Sequenced input: naive CD8+ T cells from PBMCs. The CDR3 DNA reads TGTGCCAGCAGCCCTCTGGGGGACAGGGGGACCGGGGAGCTGTTTTTT. It is translated as CASSPLGDRGTGELFF.